Listed below are T cell receptor beta chains from one sample, sequenced in a study of T cells in Graves' hyperthyroidism and ophthalmopathy. One entry per CDR3 protein results from TCRdb running MiXCR on the multiplex PCR reads. The data hold around 340,000 distinct CDR3 sequences, with approximately 13% observed a single time. The sequenced sample was blood. Receptor source: a woman in her twenties or thirties with Graves' hyperthyroidism. CDR3s include the opening cysteine and the closing phenylalanine or tryptophan. Each record gives: CDR3 protein, V gene, clone size. Some rows have no size entry. The others give once, few or many, or a class for an expanded clone.

CASSQGTSPAGELFF TRBV3-1 -
CASSLDGTSIYGYTF TRBV5-1 many
CASSFSSGPQHF TRBV12-3/TRBV12-4 -
CASSLTVPEQFF TRBV28 many
CSAGRTFSYNEQFF TRBV20-1 -
CASWGTGIRDEQYF TRBV2 many
CASSRGPEAGELFF TRBV4-2 -
CASGYSRNQETQYF TRBV27 few
CASSEGVGGQPQHF TRBV5-6 -
CASSAPNSGEAFF TRBV28 many
CASTPADRDSDTQYF TRBV13 -
CASSIVGANTEAFF TRBV28 few
CASSERVSYNEQFF TRBV28 many
CASSKMQGASNQPQHF TRBV19 -
CASSEPSSFQREAF TRBV10-2 -
CSAILMMNEQFF TRBV20-1 few
CASSESSGNTIYF TRBV10-2 -
CAARSVETQFF TRBV6-1 few
CASSFPDRRVDEQYF TRBV13 -
CATSDGTVGGNTIYF TRBV24-1 few